The source of this T cell receptor beta chain is a study of cytomegalovirus exposure and HLA in healthy donors. Note on this clone: What it binds is not known.

The study ran its PCR with 60 Vbeta and 13 Jbeta primers. The protocol was immunoSEQ multiplex PCR, while the TCRdb copy is restricted to in-frame clones and leaves out a portion. The sample shows 85,000 to 90,000 clones, under 80% of them seen only once. This CDR3 contains 12 residues. Germline trimming cut 10 bases from V and 6 bases from J; bases unmatched to any gene: 7. Germline values: CDR1 LNHDA, CDR2 SQIVND (reference sequence). General study results and limits: Per a prior analysis, the majority of TCR beta V segments were productive roughly 87% or roughly 30% of the time. Three CMV-associated chains proved CMV antigen-specific in vitro.

Sequenced sample: PBMCs. The source of this sequence is a man aged 25-40 years in good health and CMV-seropositive. The rearrangement joins TRBV19 to TRBJ2-7; 9 bases align to TRBD1. DNA of the CDR3: TGTGCCACTACACAGGGGGCGGGCGAGCAGTACTTC. Protein sequence: CATTQGAGEQYF.